Below, 18 T cell receptor beta chains from the same sample are listed, as sequenced in a study of shared clonotypes between healthy human individuals. Using immunoSEQ multiplex PCR, the repertoire was profiled, and TCRdb retains in-frame clones only, with some absent. The data hold about 680,000 clones, with roughly 70% observed a single time. The specimen was memory CD4+ T cells sorted from blood. Noted subset: CD45RA-negative fraction. These TCRs come from a woman aged 30 to 39 in good health.

Note on this clone: The sample contains more than one DNA sequence encoding this CDR3. CDR3 DNA: TGCGCCAGCAGCCAGGACGTGAGCTCCTACAATGAGCAGTTCTTC. It is translated as CASSQDVSSYNEQFF. The gene calls are TRBV5-1 and TRBJ2-1; no clear D gene. Trimming left V 4 bases short and J 0 bases short, with 11 bases between. The length of the CDR3 is 15 residues. CDR1 and CDR2 (germline): SGHRS, YFSETQ.

On this clone: The same CDR3 also results from other DNA sequences found in this sample. The rearrangement links TRBV28 to TRBJ2-6; no reliable D call. Germline V gene sequence: CDR1 MDHEN, CDR2 SYDVKM. V was trimmed by 3 bases and J by 1 base, leaving 7 bases between them. The CDR3 length is 15 residues. The CDR3 sequence is CASSLLGSGANVLTF. The CDR3 DNA sequence: TGTGCCAGCAGTTTGTTAGGTTCTGGGGCCAACGTCCTGACTTTC.

The CDR3 loop is CASSLSSWGNSRKGEQYF. CDR3 DNA: TGTGCCAGCAGTTTATCCTCATGGGGGAACAGCCGAAAGGGCGAGCAGTACTTC. The gene calls are TRBV27 and TRBJ2-7; D tentatively reads TRBD1 or TRBD2 (5 bases each). V dropped 0 bases and J dropped 6 bases, with 24 bases sitting between them. CDR3 length: 18 residues. The germline CDR1 and CDR2 sequences are MNHEY and SMNVEV (reference sequence).

As to this clone: The sample holds other DNA sequences that translate to the same CDR3. The chain is built from TRBV28 and TRBJ1-5, with D unclear. There are 13 residues in the CDR3. The germline V and J ends were trimmed by 6 bases and 4 bases, with 10 bases remaining between them. Germline V gives CDR1 MDHEN, CDR2 SYDVKM. The CDR3 region has the DNA TGTGCCAGCAGCCTTTACACGAATCAGCCCCAGCATTTT. It yields the protein CASSLYTNQPQHF.

The J gene is TRBJ1-5, the V gene TRBV28, with 8 bases identical to TRBD1. Germline CDR1 MDHEN, CDR2 SYDVKM. Trimming at V came to 5 bases and at J to 5 bases, leaving 5 bases not matched to a gene. This CDR3 spans 14 amino acids. Here the CDR3 DNA reads TGTGCCAGCAGTGTAGACAGGGGCGATCAGCCCCAGCATTTT. Protein sequence: CASSVDRGDQPQHF. The whole variable domain, filled in from reference TRBV28 and TRBJ1-5, reads DVKVTQSSRYLVKRTGEKVFLECVQDMDHENMFWYRQDPGLGLRLIYFSYDVKMKEKGDIPEGYSVSREKKERFSLILESASTNQTSMYLCASSVDRGDQPQHFGDGTRLSIL.

The rearrangement joins TRBV25-1 to TRBJ2-6, with 8 bases matching TRBD2. Germline values: CDR1 MGHDK, CDR2 SYGVNS. V was pared by 7 bases and J by 3 bases, with 8 bases of the junction left unmatched. The CDR3 sequence is 16 residues long. For the CDR3, the DNA is TGTGCCAGCAATACGGGAGGGCCTGGTGGGGCCAACGTCCTGACTTTC. This gives the protein CASNTGGPGGANVLTF. Together with reference TRBV25-1 and TRBJ2-6, the CDR3 gives the full variable domain: EADIYQTPRYLVIGTGKKITLECSQTMGHDKMYWYQQDPGMELHLIHYSYGVNSTEKGDLSSESTVSRIRTEHFPLTLESARPSHTSQYLCASNTGGPGGANVLTFGAGSRLTVL.

This clone was seen ten or more times. The chain employs TRBV6-5 and TRBJ2-2, with D perhaps TRBD1 (6 bases). Germline V lookup: CDR1 MNHEY, CDR2 SVGAGI. Trimming stripped 6 bases from V and 5 bases from J, with 10 bases between. The CDR3 is 13 amino acids. CDR3 sequence reads: CASRRGSTGELFF. In DNA form, the CDR3 reads TGTGCCAGCAGGAGGGGGTCTACCGGGGAGCTGTTTTTT.

The V call is TRBV5-1, the J call TRBJ2-7; TRBD2 is a possible D gene (6 bases). The CDR3 is 15 residues long. CDR1 and CDR2 (germline): SGHRS, YFSETQ. Trimming left V 0 bases short and J 6 bases short, with 16 bases between. DNA for the CDR3: TGCGCCAGCAGCTTGGCCGGGGGAGTGTCGGGCGAGCAGTACTTC. Protein product: CASSLAGGVSGEQYF.

V is TRBV5-4 and J is TRBJ2-5; 7 nucleotides match TRBD1. Germline V gene data show CDR1 as SGHNT and CDR2 as YYREEE (reference sequence). J was trimmed by 2 bases and V by 4 bases; bases with no gene match: 11. There are 16 residues in the CDR3. The CDR3 DNA reads as TGTGCCAGCAGCCCTACCGAGGGGGCAGAACAAGAGACCCAGTACTTC. Its protein is CASSPTEGAEQETQYF.

The chain has TRBV2 and TRBJ2-1; the match to TRBD2 covers 11 bases. V lost 8 bases, J lost 5 bases, and 8 bases stayed unmatched. The V gene's germline CDR1 is SNHLY and CDR2 FYNNEI. The CDR3 sequence is 15 residues long. The CDR3 reads CASGRTSGGHNEQFF. The DNA of the CDR3 is TGTGCCAGCGGACGTACTAGCGGGGGCCACAATGAGCAGTTCTTC.

This chain uses TRBV15 with TRBJ1-3; D is uncertain. Germline assignment: CDR1 LNHNV and CDR2 YYDKDF (reference sequence). V was cut by 4 bases and J by 0 bases, with 10 bases left in between. The CDR3 covers 15 residues. CDR3 in DNA: TGTGCCACCAGCATGGGCACCAGCTCTGGAAACACCATATATTTT. It yields the protein CATSMGTSSGNTIYF.

The chain has TRBV19 and TRBJ2-1; 7 bases line up with TRBD1. From germline, CDR1 is LNHDA and CDR2 SQIVND (reference sequence). V lost 0 bases, J lost 6 bases, and 5 bases stayed unmatched. The CDR3 consists of 15 residues. CDR3 amino acids: CASSIDRGSFNEQFF. As DNA, the CDR3 is TGTGCCAGTAGTATAGACAGGGGGTCGTTCAATGAGCAGTTCTTC.

V and J are TRBV28 and TRBJ1-3, with 10 positions matching TRBD1. The length of the CDR3 is 16 residues. Germline V gives CDR1 MDHEN, CDR2 SYDVKM. After removal of 7 bases from V and 4 bases from J, the junction contained 10 bases not matched to a gene. CDR3 DNA sequence: TGTGCCAGCATACCCGGGACAGGGGTCAAAGGAAACACCATATATTTT. It codes for CASIPGTGVKGNTIYF.

A few counts support this clone. The sample has other DNA sequences that encode this CDR3 too. The gene calls are TRBV9 and TRBJ2-1; 11 bases map to TRBD2. Looked up from germline, CDR1 is SGDLS and CDR2 is YYNGEE. This CDR3 has 15 residues. The ends lost 0 bases at V and 4 bases at J; junction bases unmatched: 0. The DNA of the CDR3 is TGTGCCAGCAGCGTAGTAGCGGGAGGGTACAATGAGCAGTTCTTC. This encodes CASSVVAGGYNEQFF.

The V and J genes are TRBV6-1 and TRBJ2-3, with TRBD2 matching over 10 bases. The trim removed 2 bases at V and 8 bases at J, leaving 28 bases unmatched. Germline V gives CDR1 MNHNS, CDR2 SASEGT. CDR3 length: 22 residues. The DNA of the CDR3 is TGTGCCAGCAGTGAACACGGGGCACGGACCACTGCTAGCGGGAGCGTGTTGGTTACGCAGTATTTT. It is translated as CASSEHGARTTASGSVLVTQYF.

The V call is TRBV9, the J call TRBJ2-5, with a tentative D call TRBD1 (5 bases). The CDR3 is 17 amino acids. Germline-derived CDR1 and CDR2 are SGDLS and YYNGEE. V was pared by 0 bases and J by 5 bases, with 20 bases between. The CDR3 DNA sequence: TGTGCCAGCAGCGTAGTCCTAGACAGCGTCTCTTTGGAGACCCAGTACTTC. Translation: CASSVVLDSVSLETQYF.

The chain is built from TRBV5-5 and TRBJ1-4; 7 bases map to TRBD1. Unmatched junction bases numbered 3, after V lost 0 bases and J lost 7 bases. CDR3 size: 14 residues. The germline gives CDR1 SGHKS, CDR2 YYEKEE (reference sequence). Here the CDR3 reads CASSLDRGGEKLFF. In DNA form, the CDR3 reads TGTGCCAGCAGCTTGGACAGGGGTGGTGAAAAACTGTTTTTT.

The chain employs TRBV5-1 and TRBJ2-1; TRBD2 aligns across 7 bases. The CDR3 totals 14 residues. CDR1 is SGHRS, CDR2 YFSETQ, per germline. The ends lost 0 bases at V and 9 bases at J; junction bases unmatched: 6. This CDR3 reads CASSLELASGEQFF. The CDR3 DNA reads TGCGCCAGCAGCTTGGAACTAGCGAGCGGTGAGCAGTTCTTC.